This T cell receptor (beta chain) was identified during a study of blood T cell repertoires in COVID-19. In the study overall: Nucleic acid was either cDNA or gDNA, and it came from T cells, B-cell-depleted T cells, or PBMCs.

This clone was detected only a few times. The repertoire was sequenced with immunoSEQ multiplex PCR; TCRdb's copy has only in-frame clones and lacks some. The table lists 150,000 to 180,000 clones, around four fifths of them singletons. Participant age was about 18 to 100 years, and participants resided in roughly 24 US areas. Assignments of participants to cohorts depended upon their own reported clinical history. The study counted Cohort 3 donors as recovered given two negative PCRs, clearance, or symptom resolution. The CDR3 has 15 residues. Germline V CDR1 and CDR2: SGHTA, FQGNSA. V lost 5 bases to trimming and J lost 1 base; unmatched junction nucleotides: 5.

This rearrangement joins TRBV7-2 to TRBJ1-5; 7 bases agree with TRBD1. The sequence came from a man aged 50 to 60 who had recovered from COVID-19. Sequencing was done on a sample of PBMCs or T cells enriched from blood (not recorded which). CDR3 DNA sequence: TGTGCCAGCAGCCTGGGACAGCCAAGCAATCAGCCCCAGCATTTT. Its protein is CASSLGQPSNQPQHF. Full variable domain (rest looked up from reference TRBV7-2 and TRBJ1-5): GAGVSQSPSNKVTEKGKDVELRCDPISGHTALYWYRQSLGQGLEFLIYFQGNSAPDKSGLPSDRFSAERTGGSVSTLTIQRTQQEDSAVYLCASSLGQPSNQPQHFGDGTRLSIL.